The clone carrying this T cell receptor (beta chain) was observed once. Its antigen is unidentified. At sampling all donors were nominally healthy, likely with unrecorded immune exposures. The source of the sample is a study of cytomegalovirus exposure and HLA in healthy donors. Germline V gives CDR1 LNHDA, CDR2 SQIVND (reference sequence). The CDR3 is made up of 16 amino acids. Unmatched junction bases numbered 6, after V lost 4 bases and J lost 0 bases. Overall study results and limits: A later examination showed that TCR association rates differed by HLA locus, with DRB1 most and HLA-C fewest. Later work showed greater clonal expansion in HLA-associated TCR beta chains than in equally common others. The analysis excluded some indistinguishable V segments, including TRBV6-2 and TRBV6-3.

The PCR made use of 60 Vbeta and 13 Jbeta primers. The data were produced by immunoSEQ multiplex PCR, yet TCRdb's version contains in-frame clones alone and is incomplete. The sample yields 150,000 to 200,000 clones, over 70% seen once. Sequencing was done on a sample of PBMCs. The genes are TRBV19 and TRBJ2-3, with 8 nucleotides matching TRBD1. The receptor was isolated from a man aged 35 to 55 in good health and CMV-seronegative. CDR3 sequence reads: CASSTTGQASTDTQYF. The CDR3 DNA reads TGTGCCAGTAGTACCACGGGACAGGCCAGCACAGATACGCAGTATTTT. The variable domain in full, completed from reference TRBV19 and TRBJ2-3, reads DGGITQSPKYLFRKEGQNVTLSCEQNLNHDAMYWYRQDPGQGLRLIYYSQIVNDFQKGDIAEGYSVSREKKESFPLTVTSAQKNPTAFYLCASSTTGQASTDTQYFGPGTRLTVL.